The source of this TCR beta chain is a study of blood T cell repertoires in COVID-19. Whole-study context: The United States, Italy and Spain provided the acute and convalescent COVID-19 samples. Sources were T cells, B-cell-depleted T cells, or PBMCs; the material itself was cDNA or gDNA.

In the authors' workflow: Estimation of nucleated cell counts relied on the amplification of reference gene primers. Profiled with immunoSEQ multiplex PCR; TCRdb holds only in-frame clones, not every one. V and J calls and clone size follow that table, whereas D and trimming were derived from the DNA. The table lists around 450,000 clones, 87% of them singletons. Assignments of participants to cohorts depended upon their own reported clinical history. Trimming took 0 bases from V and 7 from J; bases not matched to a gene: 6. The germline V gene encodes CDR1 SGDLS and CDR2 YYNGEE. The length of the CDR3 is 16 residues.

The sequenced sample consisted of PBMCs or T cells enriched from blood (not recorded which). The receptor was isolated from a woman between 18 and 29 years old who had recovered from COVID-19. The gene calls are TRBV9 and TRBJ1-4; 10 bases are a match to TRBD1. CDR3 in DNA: TGTGCCAGCAGCGTAGCTTGGGACAGGGGAGGTGAAAAACTGTTTTTT. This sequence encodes CASSVAWDRGGEKLFF.